This T cell receptor (beta chain) was sequenced for a study of response to subunit inactivated influenza vaccine. Findings and caveats of the study: Only a handful of new T cells, the authors suggested, are recruited with each seasonal influenza vaccination.

MiXCR, run by TCRdb on the RT-PCR reads, gives a single entry per CDR3 protein. The sample comprises hundreds of thousands of distinct CDR3 sequences, less than 15% of which are singletons, and 6% to 9.5% rests with the top ten. CDR3 size: 16 residues. Germline V lookup: CDR1 ENHRY, CDR2 SYGVKD. Trimming stripped 0 bases from V and 0 bases from J, with 9 bases between. This clonotype showed up just a few times. The antigen remains undetermined. The receptor's source is a man aged 50 to 59 who received an inactivated influenza vaccine. The chain has TRBV10-3 and TRBJ1-3; D call uncertain. The material was PBMCs from blood, obtained around 14 days before vaccination. The CDR3: CAISESTGGSGNTIYF. CDR3 sequence (DNA): TGTGCCATCAGTGAGTCGACGGGTGGCTCTGGAAACACCATATATTTT.